This T cell receptor beta chain was obtained from a study of long-term antiretroviral therapy in people with HIV. General study findings and limits: Blood dating 2004 to 2017 may reflect older ART regimens.

Comment on this clone: Its antigen is currently unknown.

Researchers ran immunoSEQ v3.0 at survey level. The assay was immunoSEQ multiplex PCR, and TCRdb's table has in-frame clones only and misses some. The repertoire has around 9,600 clones, about 80% of them found once; the top ten carry around 14%. The sample in question was unsorted PBMCs, obtained 0.4 years before starting antiretroviral therapy. The TCR was taken from a man aged 25-45 years with HIV.

The CDR3 DNA reads TGTGCCAGTAGTATCACCGGGACAGGGGCCTATGGCTACACCTTC. It specifies CASSITGTGAYGYTF. V usage is TRBV19 and J usage is TRBJ1-2; 10 nucleotides line up with TRBD1. Germline V lookup: CDR1 LNHDA, CDR2 SQIVND (reference sequence). The CDR3 has 15 amino acids. Germline trimming cut 3 bases from V and 4 bases from J; bases unmatched to any gene: 5.